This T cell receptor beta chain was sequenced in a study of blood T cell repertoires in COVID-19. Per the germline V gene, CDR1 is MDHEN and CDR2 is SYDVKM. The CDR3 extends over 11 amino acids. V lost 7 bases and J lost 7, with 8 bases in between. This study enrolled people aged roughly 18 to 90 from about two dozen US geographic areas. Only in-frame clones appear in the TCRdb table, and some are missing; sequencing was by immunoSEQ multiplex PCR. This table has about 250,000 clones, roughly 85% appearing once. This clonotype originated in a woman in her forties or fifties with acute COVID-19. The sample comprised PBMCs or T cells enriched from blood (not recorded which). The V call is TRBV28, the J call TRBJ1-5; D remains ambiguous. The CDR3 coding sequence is TGTGCCAGCAAACAAGAACAGCCCCAGCATTTT. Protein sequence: CASKQEQPQHF.